These 26 T cell receptor beta chains share one sample of origin, sequenced in a study of T cells expressing NK-cell markers. TCRdb re-called the 5' RACE reads; every CDR3 protein appears as one record, without DNA. The sample data list more than 400,000 distinct CDR3 sequences. Input material: blood T cells: a sorted CD56 or NKG2C T cell subset, CD4+ or CD8+ T cells, or bulk PBMC T cells (not recorded which). These receptor sequences come from a woman aged 18-70 years in good health.

This chain uses TRBV20-1 with TRBJ2-7; with no DNA, the TCRdb D assignment of TRBD2 cannot be verified. CDR3 length: 14 residues. The germline CDR1 and CDR2 sequences are DFQATT and SNEGSKA (reference sequence). This CDR3 reads CSASPSGNSYEQYF.

The V and J genes are TRBV7-6 and TRBJ2-7. Per the germline V gene, CDR1 is SGHVS and CDR2 is FNYEAQ. CDR3 length: 15 residues. The chain's CDR3 is CASSPDGTSRYEQYF.

The CDR3 region is CSARVPGTDFTEAFF. The chain is built from TRBV20-1 and TRBJ1-1; TCRdb names TRBD1, which stays unverified in the absence of DNA. CDR3 length: 15 residues. From germline, CDR1 is DFQATT and CDR2 SNEGSKA (reference sequence).

This sequence joins TRBV5-4 and TRBJ2-5. The length of the CDR3 is 14 residues. Germline V gives CDR1 SGHNT, CDR2 YYREEE (reference sequence). The CDR3 loop reads CASSPQTEKETQYF. Variable domain in full (rest from reference TRBV5-4 and TRBJ2-5): ETGVTQSPTHLIKTRGQQVTLRCSSQSGHNTVSWYQQALGQGPQFIFQYYREEENGRGNFPPRFSGLQFPNYSSELNVNALELDDSALYLCASSPQTEKETQYFGPGTRLLVL.

This chain joins TRBV7-9 and TRBJ1-5; lacking DNA, the TRBD1 call made by TCRdb goes unchecked. CDR3 length equals 16 residues. CDR1 is SEHNR, CDR2 FQNEAQ, per germline (reference sequence). CDR3 region: CASSFTGQGSNQPQHF.

This chain connects TRBV10-3 to TRBJ2-2; TCRdb reports TRBD1, a call that lacks DNA to check it against. CDR3 length: 15 amino acids. Germline CDR1 and CDR2: ENHRY and SYGVKD. The CDR3 sequence is CAIWPGGLNTGELFF.

V gene TRBV5-4 combines with J gene TRBJ2-1; TCRdb gives TRBD1 as the D gene, but with no DNA this cannot be confirmed. The CDR3 runs 16 residues. Germline CDR1 SGHNT, CDR2 YYREEE (reference sequence). The CDR3 region is CASSLGQGEGYNEQFF.

The V gene is TRBV20-1, the J gene TRBJ1-5; TCRdb outputs TRBD1, but without DNA this stays unchecked. Germline CDR1 is DFQATT and CDR2 is SNEGSKA (reference sequence). This CDR3 region has 15 residues. The chain's CDR3 is CSATQGAKSNQPQHF.

This chain uses TRBV5-4 with TRBJ1-1. Germline V gene sequence: CDR1 SGHNT, CDR2 YYREEE (reference sequence). The CDR3 extends over 13 amino acids. The CDR3 is CASSWRSGTEAFF.

The J gene is TRBJ1-1, the V gene TRBV7-9; TCRdb names TRBD1, which stays unverified in the absence of DNA. CDR1 SEHNR and CDR2 FQNEAQ come from the germline V gene (reference sequence). This CDR3 contains 14 residues. The CDR3 sequence: CASSSTGGRTEAFF.

The J gene is TRBJ2-3, the V gene TRBV20-1; TCRdb calls TRBD2, which cannot be checked without DNA. Germline V lookup: CDR1 DFQATT, CDR2 SNEGSKA (reference sequence). The CDR3 has 15 amino acids. The CDR3 sequence: CSASLSGGAKDTQYF.

The CDR3 sequence is CASSEAEDRLYEQYF. The J gene is TRBJ2-7, the V gene TRBV2; the TCRdb call, TRBD1, lacks DNA for checking. The CDR3 length is 15 residues. In germline, CDR1 is SNHLY, CDR2 FYNNEI.

This sequence joins TRBV7-2 and TRBJ2-1; TCRdb reports TRBD2, a call that lacks DNA to check it against. The CDR3 extends over 15 amino acids. Germline assignment: CDR1 SGHTA and CDR2 FQGNSA. CDR3 amino acids: CASSSLTSGWDEQFF.

V usage is TRBV9 and J usage is TRBJ1-2. The CDR3 length is 13 residues. Germline V CDR1 and CDR2: SGDLS, YYNGEE. The CDR3 loop is CASSVGRVGGYTF.

The V call is TRBV12-3 or TRBV12-4, the J call TRBJ2-7; TCRdb outputs TRBD2, but without DNA this stays unchecked. This CDR3 is built from 15 residues. CDR3 sequence reads: CASSSWTSGVYEQYF.

CDR3 protein: CSASDGRRDGYTF. V and J are TRBV29-1 and TRBJ1-2. Germline V gene data show CDR1 as SQVTM and CDR2 as ANQGSEA. The CDR3 has 13 residues.

This chain connects TRBV3-1 to TRBJ1-2. The V gene's germline CDR1 is LGHDT and CDR2 YNNKEL (reference sequence). This CDR3 has 16 residues. CDR3: CASSQVAVGGPYGYTF.

The J gene is TRBJ2-5, the V gene TRBV11-2; there is no DNA to check the TCRdb D call of TRBD1. The V gene's germline CDR1 is SGHAT and CDR2 FQNNGV. The CDR3 contains 16 residues. CDR3 region: CASRPISGTAPWAQYF.

The chain links TRBV6-1 to TRBJ1-6; as DNA is missing, the TRBD1 call by TCRdb cannot be tested. This CDR3 region has 15 residues. Germline V CDR1 and CDR2: MNHNS, SASEGT. This chain's CDR3 is CASSTGVSYNSPLHF.

The chain is built from TRBV7-2 and TRBJ2-5; TCRdb's D call, TRBD1, is unchecked because there is no DNA. CDR3 length equals 17 residues. CDR1 and CDR2 (germline): SGHTA, FQGNSA. CDR3 sequence: CASSLALRGASQETQYF. The variable domain in full, with the rest retrieved from reference TRBV7-2 and TRBJ2-5, is GAGVSQSPSNKVTEKGKDVELRCDPISGHTALYWYRQSLGQGLEFLIYFQGNSAPDKSGLPSDRFSAERTGGSVSTLTIQRTQQEDSAVYLCASSLALRGASQETQYFGPGTRLLVL.

The V and J genes are TRBV29-1 and TRBJ2-7; as DNA is missing, the TRBD2 call by TCRdb cannot be tested. From germline, CDR1 is SQVTM and CDR2 ANQGSEA. This CDR3 comprises 15 residues. CDR3: CSARLVASGIEEQYF.

This chain links TRBV7-8 with TRBJ2-2; TCRdb designates TRBD2, a call that cannot be tested without DNA. This CDR3 has 16 residues. From germline, CDR1 is SGHVS and CDR2 FQNEAQ. The CDR3 reads CASSLEEGSWTGELFF.

The V and J genes are TRBV4-3 and TRBJ1-3; TCRdb's D call, TRBD1, is unchecked because there is no DNA. Germline-derived CDR1 and CDR2 are LGHNA and YSLEER. The CDR3 runs to 15 residues. This CDR3 is CASSHRLGQGNTIYF.

The V gene is TRBV27, the J gene TRBJ1-1; TCRdb's D call of TRBD1 is untestable without DNA. This CDR3 region has 12 residues. CDR1 is MNHEY, CDR2 SMNVEV, per germline (reference sequence). CDR3: CASKNRGTEAFF.

This chain joins TRBV6-5 and TRBJ1-1. Per germline, CDR1 MNHEY and CDR2 SVGAGI. CDR3 length: 15 residues. CDR3 sequence: CASSTRQKPNTEAFF.

V gene TRBV7-9 combines with J gene TRBJ1-1; TCRdb reports TRBD1, a call that lacks DNA to check it against. Per germline, CDR1 SEHNR and CDR2 FQNEAQ (reference sequence). The CDR3 runs to 16 residues. This CDR3 is CASNEPQGRMNTEAFF.